These 26 T cell receptor beta chains were all obtained from the same sample, sequenced in a study of human T cells and chemical hapten exposure. TCRdb processed the RACE reads anew with MiXCR; each CDR3 protein has one entry. The table lists about 80,000 distinct CDR3 sequences, roughly 7.9% of them singletons. Documented time point: healthy volunteer bleed at 6 weeks. From whole blood left unfractionated, total RNA was extracted. Sequences were obtained from whole blood. Receptors were obtained from a female donor in good health. Some clones in this sample may be carry-over from other donors' samples.

This clonotype has a count of ten or more. The rearrangement links TRBV18 to TRBJ1-1; a weak D match, TRBD1 (5 bases). The CDR3 sequence is 15 residues long. Germline CDR1 and CDR2: KGHSH and LQKENI. V lost 2 bases and J 1 base, leaving 11 bases between the germline ends. CDR3 bases: TGTGCCAGCTCACCATACTGGGACGGGAACACTGAAGCTTTCTTT. Protein product: CASSPYWDGNTEAFF.

In this sample, this clonotype turned up a few times. The chain couples TRBV20-1 to TRBJ1-1; no clear D. The V gene's germline CDR1 is DFQATT and CDR2 SNEGSKA (reference sequence). V lost 3 bases, J lost 0 bases, and 11 bases lay in between. The CDR3 runs 14 residues. CDR3 sequence reads: CSASEQFLNTEAFF. The CDR3 DNA follows: TGCAGTGCTAGTGAACAATTCTTGAACACTGAAGCTTTCTTT.

This clonotype was found a few times. The rearrangement joins TRBV2 to TRBJ2-7, with D hard to call. V lost 0 bases, J lost 1 base, and 7 bases lay in between. Germline lookup yields CDR1 SNHLY and CDR2 FYNNEI. CDR3 length: 14 residues. The CDR3 DNA reads as TGTGCCAGCAGTGAAGCGTGGGGATCCTACGAGCAGTACTTC. This translates into CASSEAWGSYEQYF.

This sequence joins TRBV12-3 or TRBV12-4 and TRBJ1-1; perhaps TRBD1 as D (5 bases). The V end lost 6 bases, the J end lost 11 bases, and 22 bases lay between the germline ends. This CDR3 has 14 amino acids. CDR3 coding DNA: TGTGCCAGCAGACCACGGGGGGGGGGGACGACGGCTTTCTTT. Encoded protein: CASRPRGGGTTAFF.

This clonotype was seen a handful of times. CDR3 DNA: TGCAGCGTGAGGGGACCCTACGAGCAGTACTTC. This sequence encodes CSVRGPYEQYF. V is TRBV29-1 and J is TRBJ2-7; D is perhaps TRBD1 or TRBD2 (5 bases each). This CDR3 comprises 11 residues. The germline CDR1 and CDR2 sequences are SQVTM and ANQGSEA. V lost 6 bases and J lost 2, with 8 bases in between.

This clonotype turned up a few times. The CDR3 DNA reads TGTGCCAGCAGTCGAGGACAGGGGATTATCCAGCCCCAGCATTTT. This gives the protein CASSRGQGIIQPQHF. The rearrangement joins TRBV6-5 to TRBJ1-5; 9 bases agree with TRBD1. Per germline, CDR1 MNHEY and CDR2 SVGAGI. J was trimmed by 7 bases and V by 5 bases; bases with no gene match: 9. This CDR3 has 15 amino acids.

There are many counts of this clonotype. The V call is TRBV6-1, the J call TRBJ1-5, with D possibly being TRBD1 (6 bases). Trimming took off 2 bases at V and 0 bases at J, with 11 bases between the two ends. Germline V gene sequence: CDR1 MNHNS, CDR2 SASEGT. CDR3 size: 16 residues. CDR3 protein: CASSESPGDSNQPQHF. The CDR3 nucleotides are TGTGCCAGCAGTGAATCCCCAGGGGATAGCAATCAGCCCCAGCATTTT.

The rearrangement links TRBV30 to TRBJ1-2; D not resolved. This CDR3 is built from 16 residues. CDR1 is GTSNPN and CDR2 is SVGIG in the germline V gene (reference sequence). V dropped 0 bases and J dropped 3 bases, with 17 bases sitting between them. CDR3 nucleotide sequence: TGTGCCTGGAGTGTCCCCCGATGGTCGGCGGACTATGGCTACACCTTC. It yields the protein CAWSVPRWSADYGYTF.

The chain recombines TRBV3-1 with TRBJ2-7; D is ambiguous. The CDR3 covers 15 residues. Per germline, CDR1 LGHDT and CDR2 YNNKEL (reference sequence). The ends were cut back, 1 base at V and 2 bases at J, with 12 bases in the middle. CDR3 region: CASSQVVSTAYEQYF. In DNA form, the CDR3 reads TGTGCCAGCAGCCAAGTTGTGTCAACCGCCTACGAGCAGTACTTC.

This clonotype was detected many times. J is TRBJ2-7 and V is TRBV7-8; D possibly matches TRBD1 or TRBD2 (5 bases each). The CDR3 spans 19 residues. With 3 bases removed from V and 0 bases from J, the gap between germline ends came to 24 bases. CDR1 and CDR2 from the germline V gene are SGHVS and FQNEAQ. CDR3 loop: CASSLLIRPTGRASYEQYF. Written as DNA, the CDR3 is TGTGCCAGCAGCTTGCTCATCCGACCTACGGGACGGGCCTCCTACGAGCAGTACTTC. The complete variable domain, with remaining parts taken from reference TRBV7-8 and TRBJ2-7, reads GAGVSQSPRYKVAKRGQDVALRCDPISGHVSLFWYQQALGQGPEFLTYFQNEAQLDKSGLPSDRFFAERPEGSVSTLKIQRTQQEDSAVYLCASSLLIRPTGRASYEQYFGPGTRLTVT.

This clonotype has a count of ten or more. This rearrangement joins TRBV12-3 or TRBV12-4 to TRBJ2-3, with 7 bases aligning to TRBD2. CDR3 length equals 14 residues. After removal of 3 bases from V and 4 bases from J, the junction contained 4 bases not matched to a gene. The CDR3 here is CASSLGGVADTQYF. In DNA form, the CDR3 reads TGTGCCAGCAGTTTGGGGGGGGTAGCAGATACGCAGTATTTT.

This clonotype was counted ten times or more. The chain couples TRBV20-1 to TRBJ2-3, with D possibly TRBD1 on 5 matching bases. The CDR3 consists of 13 residues. The V gene lost 3 bases and the J gene lost 8 bases, with 15 bases spanning the gap. Germline assignment: CDR1 DFQATT and CDR2 SNEGSKA (reference sequence). CDR3 nucleotide sequence: TGCAGTGCTAGGGTTGCAGGGTCGGGTACGCAGTATTTT. It codes for CSARVAGSGTQYF.

At least ten counts were recorded for this clonotype. This rearrangement joins TRBV7-2 to TRBJ2-3; 9 nucleotides line up with TRBD2. The CDR3 is made up of 17 amino acids. Germline-derived CDR1 and CDR2 are SGHTA and FQGNSA. Trimming cost V 3 bases and J 4 bases; bases outside gene matches: 11. CDR3 residues: CASSFLPRGGRADTQYF. CDR3 nucleotides: TGTGCCAGCAGCTTTCTTCCGCGGGGGGGCCGCGCAGATACGCAGTATTTT.

This clonotype has just a few counts. This rearrangement joins TRBV6-6 to TRBJ1-5; TRBD1 matches 9 bases. Germline loops: CDR1 MNHNY, CDR2 SVGAGI (reference sequence). This CDR3 has 19 amino acids. The ends lost 0 bases at V and 0 bases at J; junction bases unmatched: 9. The DNA for the CDR3 is TGTGCCAGCAGTTACTCCCGAGGGACAGGGACGTATAGCAATCAGCCCCAGCATTTT. Protein product: CASSYSRGTGTYSNQPQHF.

This clonotype was counted ten times or more. The chain has TRBV12-3 or TRBV12-4 and TRBJ1-6; D is uncertain. The length of the CDR3 is 15 residues. Trimming cost V 7 bases and J 10 bases, with 20 bases left between them. CDR3 nucleotides: TGTGCCAGCACCCCCCATCACGGGATTCCCTCACCCCTCCACTTT. Its protein is CASTPHHGIPSPLHF.

This clonotype was seen repeatedly, ten times or more. The chain links TRBV9 to TRBJ2-7; D may be TRBD1 or TRBD2 (6 bases each). The V and J ends lost 1 base and 5 bases respectively, with 13 bases between them. There are 14 residues in the CDR3. The germline V gene has CDR1 SGDLS and CDR2 YYNGEE. The CDR3 bases are TGTGCCAGCAGCGTATACGGGGGCACCGACGAGCAGTACTTC. Translated, it gives CASSVYGGTDEQYF.

The chain combines TRBV2 with TRBJ1-5; perhaps TRBD1 as D (5 bases). Germline V CDR1 and CDR2: SNHLY, FYNNEI. The ends were cut back, 5 bases at V and 3 bases at J, with 14 bases in the middle. The CDR3 has 15 residues. CDR3 protein: CASSSTGGDNQPQHF. The CDR3 DNA sequence: TGTGCCAGCAGTAGTACAGGCGGAGACAATCAGCCCCAGCATTTT.

This clonotype was detected ten times or more. The J gene is TRBJ1-1, the V gene TRBV18; 9 bases align to TRBD1. The CDR3 has 15 residues. Germline V gene data show CDR1 as KGHSH and CDR2 as LQKENI. The ends lost 6 bases at V and 1 base at J; junction bases unmatched: 6. CDR3 bases: TGTGCCAGCTCCCCCACAGGGGGCGGGAACACTGAAGCTTTCTTT. Its translation: CASSPTGGGNTEAFF. The whole variable domain, filled in from reference TRBV18 and TRBJ1-1, reads NAGVMQNPRHLVRRRGQEARLRCSPMKGHSHVYWYRQLPEEGLKFMVYLQKENIIDESGMPKERFSAEFPKEGPSILRIQQVVRGDSAAYFCASSPTGGGNTEAFFGQGTRLTVV.

As regards this clonotype: Germline and junction disagree at one end, which may indicate a read error. This chain uses TRBV5-1 with TRBJ1-6; 8 bases map to TRBD1. The CDR3 length is 14 residues. CDR1 and CDR2 from the germline V gene are SGHRS and YFSETQ. The CDR3 nucleotides read TGCGCCAGCCGGAGGACAGGGAATAATGCACCCCTCCACTTT. Its protein is CASRRTGNNAPLHF. Together with reference TRBV5-1 and TRBJ1-6, the CDR3 gives the full variable domain: KAGVTQTPRYLIKTRGQQVTLSCSPISGHRSVSWYQQTPGQGLQFLFEYFSETQRNKGNFPGRFSGRQFSNSRSEMNVSTLELGDSALYLCASRRTGNNAPLHFGNGTRLTVT.

The chain employs TRBV6-6 and TRBJ1-5; 7 nucleotides align to TRBD1. Germline V gene data show CDR1 as MNHNY and CDR2 as SVGAGI (reference sequence). V lost 6 bases to trimming and J lost 2 bases; unmatched junction nucleotides: 4. The CDR3 is made up of 14 amino acids. For the CDR3, the DNA is TGTGCCAGCAGAGCCAGGGGGGGCAATCAGCCCCAGCATTTT. The encoded protein is CASRARGGNQPQHF.

The rearrangement links TRBV4-2 to TRBJ2-3; TRBD2 aligns across 7 bases. The V segment lost 0 bases and the J segment 2 bases; nucleotides outside the gene matches: 8. The CDR3 loop spans 17 amino acids. In germline, CDR1 is LGHNA, CDR2 YNFKEQ. The CDR3: CASSQDSSGTITDTQYF. The CDR3 DNA reads as TGTGCCAGCAGCCAAGATTCTAGCGGAACTATCACAGATACGCAGTATTTT.

This clonotype has just a few counts. J is TRBJ1-1 and V is TRBV11-2; tentatively, D is TRBD1 (5 bases). V shed 5 bases and J shed 8 bases, with 9 bases lying between them. The CDR3 extends over 11 amino acids. Germline assignment: CDR1 SGHAT and CDR2 FQNNGV. The CDR3 sequence is CASSLKGEAFF. DNA for the CDR3: TGTGCCAGCAGCCTAAAGGGGGAAGCTTTCTTT. The complete variable domain, with remaining parts taken from reference TRBV11-2 and TRBJ1-1, reads EAGVAQSPRYKIIEKRQSVAFWCNPISGHATLYWYQQILGQGPKLLIQFQNNGVVDDSQLPKDRFSAERLKGVDSTLKIQPAKLEDSAVYLCASSLKGEAFFGQGTRLTVV.

This clonotype was found many times. The chain carries TRBV20-1 and TRBJ2-5; no reliable D call. The CDR3 spans 13 residues. Germline V gene lookup returns CDR1 DFQATT and CDR2 SNEGSKA (reference sequence). V dropped 0 bases and J dropped 5 bases, with 10 bases sitting between them. This chain's CDR3 is CSARDRRRETQYF. CDR3 DNA sequence: TGCAGTGCTAGAGATCGAAGACGGGAGACCCAGTACTTC.

The J gene is TRBJ1-1, the V gene TRBV6-2 or TRBV6-3, with D perhaps TRBD1 (5 bases). Germline CDR1 reads MNHEY; CDR2 reads SVGEGT. The length of the CDR3 is 13 residues. V was cut by 4 bases and J by 4 bases, with 10 bases left in between. CDR3 loop: CASSCRVGTEAFF. The CDR3 DNA follows: TGTGCCAGCAGTTGCAGGGTTGGCACTGAAGCTTTCTTT.

This sequence joins TRBV9 and TRBJ2-2, with 11 bases lining up with TRBD1. This CDR3 spans 16 amino acids. CDR1 and CDR2 (germline): SGDLS, YYNGEE. V shed 4 bases, J shed 5 bases, and the junction held 7 bases outside the gene matches. CDR3 protein: CASSPMDRGLTGELFF. CDR3 bases: TGTGCCAGCAGCCCAATGGACAGGGGGCTGACCGGGGAGCTGTTTTTT.

This clonotype occurred a few times. CDR3 in amino acids: CASSLEDRPRGNTIYF. In DNA, the CDR3 is TGTGCCAGCAGCTTGGAGGACAGGCCGCGGGGAAACACCATATATTTT. This rearrangement joins TRBV5-4 to TRBJ1-3; 7 nucleotides match TRBD1. Germline-derived CDR1 and CDR2 are SGHNT and YYREEE (reference sequence). The ends lost 0 bases at V and 4 bases at J; junction bases unmatched: 7. The CDR3 runs to 16 residues.